This TCR beta chain was recovered during a study of metastatic and nonmetastatic thyroid tumors (TCRdb year 2020). Regarding the complete study: The researchers compared repertoires between peripheral blood samples and tumor or nodule tissue samples from patients with malignant or benign thyroid disease. Results and caveats for the whole study, not just this receptor: In both blood and tumor samples, TCR beta diversity was reported to be significantly higher in malignant tumors than in benign nodules.

Library method: PCR. Sequencing took place on an Illumina HiSeq 4000. High-throughput sequencing was used to profile the CDR3 region of the TCR beta-chain in every patient. The study's processing was this. The researchers built a classifier to tell apart papillary thyroid cancer patients with distant metastasis, based on CDR3 differences among clinicopathological groups. The Shannon index was used to assess repertoire diversity, and the Morisita-Horn index was used to assess tumor-blood repertoire similarity. TCRdb cleaned the public reads at Q25 with fastp, built clones with MiXCR and kept in-frame beta chains. The V and J calls come from TCRdb's annotation, not from the publication. The sample table contains fewer than 40,000 clones; only one count was recorded for about 30% of them. The ten largest make up about 31% of the sample. This clone was observed at least ten times. No cognate antigen has been identified for it. Within one base of it there is no much larger clone, and no base qualities were kept.

The CDR3 sequence holds 15 residues, the cysteine and phenylalanine included. Solely the CDR3 DNA is kept, with 45 bases framed from the first base. Via the germline V gene, CDR1 is SGHRS and CDR2 YFSETQ. Trimming at the junction amounts to 2 bases on V and 7 bases on J, and the germline ends lie 16 bases apart. None of the patients had been given any treatment before thyroid surgery. Patient clinical samples collected from 2012 to 2018 were retrospectively analysed using T-cell receptor beta sequencing. The receptor was isolated from a female donor with papillary thyroid cancer or a benign thyroid nodule (not recorded which). Some clones in this sample may be carry-over from other donors' samples. Sequencing input: blood. The chain joins TRBV5-1 to TRBJ2-1; the D gene is unclear. The DNA reads TGCGCCAGCAGCTTTAGTACAAACCAATGGAATGAGCAGTTCTTC. Its protein reads: CASSFSTNQWNEQFF. Reference TRBV5-1 and TRBJ2-1 genes cover what lies past the CDR3, so the full variable domain is KAGVTQTPRYLIKTRGQQVTLSCSPISGHRSVSWYQQTPGQGLQFLFEYFSETQRNKGNFPGRFSGRQFSNSRSEMNVSTLELGDSALYLCASSFSTNQWNEQFFGPGTRLTVL.